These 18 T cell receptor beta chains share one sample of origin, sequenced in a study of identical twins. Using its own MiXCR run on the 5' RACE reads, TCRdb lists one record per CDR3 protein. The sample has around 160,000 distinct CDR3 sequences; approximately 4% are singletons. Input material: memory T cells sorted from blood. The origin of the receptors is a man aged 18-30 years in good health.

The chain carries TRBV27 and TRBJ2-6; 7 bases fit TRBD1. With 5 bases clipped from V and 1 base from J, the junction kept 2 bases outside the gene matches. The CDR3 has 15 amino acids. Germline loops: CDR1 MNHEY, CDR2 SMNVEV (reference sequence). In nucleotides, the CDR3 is TGTGCCAGCAGTGGCAGGGGGTCTGGGGCCAACGTCCTGACTTTC. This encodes CASSGRGSGANVLTF. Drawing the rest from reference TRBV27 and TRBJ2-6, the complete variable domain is EAQVTQNPRYLITVTGKKLTVTCSQNMNHEYMSWYRQDPGLGLRQIYYSMNVEVTDKGDVPEGYKVSRKEKRNFPLILESPSPNQTSLYFCASSGRGSGANVLTFGAGSRLTVL.

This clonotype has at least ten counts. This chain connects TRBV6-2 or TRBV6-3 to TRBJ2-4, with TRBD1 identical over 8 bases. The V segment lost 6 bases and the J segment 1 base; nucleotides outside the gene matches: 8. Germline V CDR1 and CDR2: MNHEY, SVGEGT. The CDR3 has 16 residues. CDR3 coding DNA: TGTGCCAGCAGGACCTACAGGGGGGCGGCCAAAAACATTCAGTACTTC. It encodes CASRTYRGAAKNIQYF.

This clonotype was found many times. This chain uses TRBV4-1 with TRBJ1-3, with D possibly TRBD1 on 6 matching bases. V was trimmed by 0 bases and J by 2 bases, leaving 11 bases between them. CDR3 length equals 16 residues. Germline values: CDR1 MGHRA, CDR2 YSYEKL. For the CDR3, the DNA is TGCGCCAGCAGCCAAGATCCGACAGGCGCTGGAAACACCATATATTTT. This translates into CASSQDPTGAGNTIYF.

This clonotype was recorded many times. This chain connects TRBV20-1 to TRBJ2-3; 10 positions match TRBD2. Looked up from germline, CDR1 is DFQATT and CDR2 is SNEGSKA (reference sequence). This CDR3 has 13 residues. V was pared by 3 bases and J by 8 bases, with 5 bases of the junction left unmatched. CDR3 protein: CSASALAGATQYF. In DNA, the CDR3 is TGCAGTGCTAGCGCGCTAGCGGGGGCTACGCAGTATTTT.

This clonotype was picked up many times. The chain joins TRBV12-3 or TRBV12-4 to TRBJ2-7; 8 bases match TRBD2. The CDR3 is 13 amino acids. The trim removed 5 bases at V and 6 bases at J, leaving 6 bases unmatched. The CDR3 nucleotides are TGTGCCAGCAGTCGGGGGGGAGTTGGCGAGCAGTACGTC. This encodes CASSRGGVGEQYV.

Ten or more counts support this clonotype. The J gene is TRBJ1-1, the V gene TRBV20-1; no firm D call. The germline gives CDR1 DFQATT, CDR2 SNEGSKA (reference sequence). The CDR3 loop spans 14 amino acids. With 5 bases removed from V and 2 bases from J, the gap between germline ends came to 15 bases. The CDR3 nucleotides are TGCAGTGCTCAAGTTCCTGGAGTCAACACTGAAGCTTTCTTT. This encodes CSAQVPGVNTEAFF.

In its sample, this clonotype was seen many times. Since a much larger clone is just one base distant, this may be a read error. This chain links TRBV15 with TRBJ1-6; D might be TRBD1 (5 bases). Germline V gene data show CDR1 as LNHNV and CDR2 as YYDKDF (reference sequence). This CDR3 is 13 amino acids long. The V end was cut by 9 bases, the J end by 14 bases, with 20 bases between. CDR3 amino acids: CATRGLEGSTLHF. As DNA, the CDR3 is TGTGCCACAAGGGGCCTGGAGGGGTCAACCCTCCACTTT.

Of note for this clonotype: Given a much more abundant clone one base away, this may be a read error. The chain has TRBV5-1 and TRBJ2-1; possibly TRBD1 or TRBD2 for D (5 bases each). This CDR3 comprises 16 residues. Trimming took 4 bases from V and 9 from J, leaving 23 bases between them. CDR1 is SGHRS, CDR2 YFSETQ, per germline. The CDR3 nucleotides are TGCGCCAGCAGCCAGACGGGTGGGATTAGCGACAGTGAGCAGTTCTTC. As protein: CASSQTGGISDSEQFF.

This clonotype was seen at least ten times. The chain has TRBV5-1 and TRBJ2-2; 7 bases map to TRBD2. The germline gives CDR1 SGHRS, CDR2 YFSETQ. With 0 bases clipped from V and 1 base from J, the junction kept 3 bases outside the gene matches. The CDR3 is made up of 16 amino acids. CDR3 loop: CASSLVPSGNTGELFF. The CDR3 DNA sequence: TGCGCCAGCAGCTTGGTACCTAGCGGGAACACCGGGGAGCTGTTTTTT. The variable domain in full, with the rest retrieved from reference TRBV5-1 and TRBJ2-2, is KAGVTQTPRYLIKTRGQQVTLSCSPISGHRSVSWYQQTPGQGLQFLFEYFSETQRNKGNFPGRFSGRQFSNSRSEMNVSTLELGDSALYLCASSLVPSGNTGELFFGEGSRLTVL.

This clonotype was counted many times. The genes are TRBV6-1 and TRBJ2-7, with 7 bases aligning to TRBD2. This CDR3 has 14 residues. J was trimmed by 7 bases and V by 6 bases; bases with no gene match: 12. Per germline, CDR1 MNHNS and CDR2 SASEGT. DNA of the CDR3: TGTGCCAGCAGCCCCGGGGGGAGGGAATGGGAGCAGTACTTC. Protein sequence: CASSPGGREWEQYF.

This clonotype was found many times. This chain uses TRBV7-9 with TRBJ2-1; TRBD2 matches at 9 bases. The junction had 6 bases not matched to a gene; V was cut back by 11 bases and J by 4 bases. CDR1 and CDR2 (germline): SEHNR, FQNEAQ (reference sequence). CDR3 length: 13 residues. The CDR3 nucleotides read TGTGCCTACCCGGGACTAGCTTACAATGAGCAGTTCTTC. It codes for CAYPGLAYNEQFF. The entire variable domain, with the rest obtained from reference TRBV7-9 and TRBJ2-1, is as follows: DTGVSQNPRHKITKRGQNVTFRCDPISEHNRLYWYRQTLGQGPEFLTYFQNEAQLEKSRLLSDRFSAERPKGSFSTLEIQRTEQGDSAMYLCAYPGLAYNEQFFGPGTRLTVL.

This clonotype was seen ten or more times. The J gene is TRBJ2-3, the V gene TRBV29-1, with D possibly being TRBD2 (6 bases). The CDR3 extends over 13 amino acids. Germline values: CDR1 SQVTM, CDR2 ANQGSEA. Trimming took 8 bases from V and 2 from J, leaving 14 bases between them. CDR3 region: CSPREALTDTQYF. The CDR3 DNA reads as TGCAGCCCAAGGGAGGCCCTCACAGATACGCAGTATTTT.

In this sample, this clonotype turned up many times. CDR3 bases: TGCGCCAGTCGTCAGGACACTGAAGCTTTCTTT. Amino acids: CASRQDTEAFF. The J gene is TRBJ1-1, the V gene TRBV5-1; D gene uncertain. The V end was cut by 8 bases, the J end by 3 bases, with 8 bases between. CDR3 length: 11 residues. CDR1 and CDR2 (germline): SGHRS, YFSETQ.

This CDR3 reads CASSLDRVSEQFF. CDR3 sequence (DNA): TGTGCCAGCAGCTTAGACAGGGTCTCTGAGCAGTTCTTC. The chain uses TRBV7-9 and TRBJ2-1, with D perhaps TRBD1 (6 bases). Germline CDR1 and CDR2: SEHNR and FQNEAQ (reference sequence). The germline V and J ends were trimmed by 1 base and 9 bases, with 10 bases remaining between them. The CDR3 totals 13 residues.

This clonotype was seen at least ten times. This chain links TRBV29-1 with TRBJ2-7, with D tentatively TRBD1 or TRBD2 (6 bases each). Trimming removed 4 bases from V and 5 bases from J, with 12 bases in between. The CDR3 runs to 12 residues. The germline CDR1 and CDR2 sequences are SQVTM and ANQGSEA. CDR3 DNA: TGCAGCGTTGTGGAGGGGGTCGACGAGCAGTACGTC. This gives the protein CSVVEGVDEQYV.

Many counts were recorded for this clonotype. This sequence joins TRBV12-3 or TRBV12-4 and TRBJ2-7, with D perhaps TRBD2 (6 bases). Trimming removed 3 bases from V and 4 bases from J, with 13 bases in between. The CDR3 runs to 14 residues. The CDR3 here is CASSLGGRGYEQYF. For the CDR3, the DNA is TGTGCCAGCAGTTTGGGGGGAAGGGGTTACGAGCAGTACTTC.

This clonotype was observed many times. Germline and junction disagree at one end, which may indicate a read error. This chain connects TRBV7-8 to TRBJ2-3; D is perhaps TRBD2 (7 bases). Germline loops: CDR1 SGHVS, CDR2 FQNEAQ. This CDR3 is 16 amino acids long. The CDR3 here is CASSLYEGGGTVTQYF. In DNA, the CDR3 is TGTGCCAGCAGCTTATATGAGGGGGGGGGCACAGTTACGCAGTATTTT.

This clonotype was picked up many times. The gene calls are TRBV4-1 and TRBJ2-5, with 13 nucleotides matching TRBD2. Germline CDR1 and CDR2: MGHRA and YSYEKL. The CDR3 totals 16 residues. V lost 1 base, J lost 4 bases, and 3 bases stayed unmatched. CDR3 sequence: CASSQVGLAGSETQYF. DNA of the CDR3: TGCGCCAGCAGCCAAGTGGGACTAGCGGGATCAGAGACCCAGTACTTC.